This T cell receptor beta chain came from a study of blood T cell repertoires in COVID-19. V lost 1 base to trimming and J lost 0 bases; unmatched junction nucleotides: 6. Germline CDR1 and CDR2: LNHNV and YYDKDF (reference sequence). The CDR3 has 18 amino acids. The authors' processing: Reference gene primer amplification gave estimated nucleated cell counts. TCRdb's table, derived via immunoSEQ multiplex PCR, lists solely in-frame clones and lacks some. V and J calls and clone size are those listed in that table; D and trimming were worked out from the DNA. The repertoire consists of about 120,000 clones, with approximately 85% occurring once and the leading ten covering roughly 12%.

This clonotype was sampled from a human donor in a cohort sampled during active COVID-19. The J gene is TRBJ2-2, the V gene TRBV15, with 9 bases that match TRBD2. Sample: peripheral blood. CDR3 amino acids: CATSRGGSGGTNTGELFF. In DNA form, the CDR3 reads TGTGCCACCAGCAGAGGAGGTAGCGGGGGAACGAACACCGGGGAGCTGTTTTTT. Together with reference TRBV15 and TRBJ2-2, the CDR3 gives the full variable domain: DAMVIQNPRYQVTQFGKPVTLSCSQTLNHNVMYWYQQKSSQAPKLLFHYYDKDFNNEADTPDNFQSRRPNTSFCFLDIRSPGLGDTAMYLCATSRGGSGGTNTGELFFGEGSRLTVL.